This T cell receptor (beta chain) was obtained from a study of blood T cells in healthy people across ages. Regarding the study as a whole: Naive CD4+ cell counts and diversity both ran higher in long-lived than in aged donors. The fall in TCR beta diversity per million T cells was roughly linear with age.

Germline V gene sequence: CDR1 MNHEY, CDR2 SVGAGI. The J segment lost 8 bases and the V segment lost 5 bases, leaving 7 bases of the junction unmatched. This CDR3 region has 14 residues. Total RNA was isolated from each sample in quantities of at least 6 micrograms. This clonotype has more than one count but fewer than ten. The antigen remains undetermined. A second roughly 6 to 11 cycle PCR used barcoded and J-beta primers. TCRdb processed the 5' RACE reads anew with MiXCR; each CDR3 protein has one entry. This sample has around 1,800,000 distinct CDR3 sequences; 39% occur once, and the top ten carry 20% to 25%.

The chain is built from TRBV6-5 and TRBJ2-3; 10 bases are shared with TRBD2. The sequence was collected from a human donor in good health. Sequencing used blood. CDR3 residues: CASSPGLASGTQYF. The CDR3 DNA sequence: TGTGCCAGCAGTCCGGGACTAGCGAGCGGTACGCAGTATTTT.